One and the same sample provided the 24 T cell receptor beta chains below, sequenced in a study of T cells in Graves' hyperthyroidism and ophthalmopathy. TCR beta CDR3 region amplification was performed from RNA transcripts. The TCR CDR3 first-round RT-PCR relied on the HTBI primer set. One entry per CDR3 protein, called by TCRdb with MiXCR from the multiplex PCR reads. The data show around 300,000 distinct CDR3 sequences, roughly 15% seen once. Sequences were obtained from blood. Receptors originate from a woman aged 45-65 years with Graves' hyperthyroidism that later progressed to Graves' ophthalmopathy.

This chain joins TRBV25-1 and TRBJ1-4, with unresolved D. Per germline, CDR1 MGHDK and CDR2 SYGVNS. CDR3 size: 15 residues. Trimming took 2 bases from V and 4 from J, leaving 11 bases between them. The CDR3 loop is CASSEVVSFNEKLFF. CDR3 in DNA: TGTGCCAGCAGTGAAGTAGTCAGCTTTAATGAAAAACTGTTTTTT.

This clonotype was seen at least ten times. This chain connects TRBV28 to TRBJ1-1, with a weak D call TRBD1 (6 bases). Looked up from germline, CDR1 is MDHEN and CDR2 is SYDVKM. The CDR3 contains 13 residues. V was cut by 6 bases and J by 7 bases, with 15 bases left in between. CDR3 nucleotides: TGTGCCAGCAGAATTCCCGGACAGCTTGAAGCTTTCTTT. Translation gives CASRIPGQLEAFF.

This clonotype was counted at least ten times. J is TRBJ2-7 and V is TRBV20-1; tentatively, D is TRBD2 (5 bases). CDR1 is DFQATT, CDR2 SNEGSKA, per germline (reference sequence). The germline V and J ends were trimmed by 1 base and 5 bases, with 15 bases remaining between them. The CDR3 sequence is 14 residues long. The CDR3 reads CSARGETSLNEQYF. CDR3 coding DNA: TGCAGTGCTAGAGGGGAGACAAGTCTGAACGAGCAGTACTTC.

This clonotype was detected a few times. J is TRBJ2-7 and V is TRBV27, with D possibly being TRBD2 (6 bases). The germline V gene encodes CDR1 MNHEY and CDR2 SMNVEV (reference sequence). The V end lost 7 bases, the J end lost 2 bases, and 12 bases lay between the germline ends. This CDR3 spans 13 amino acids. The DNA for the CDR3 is TGTGCCAGCACTACGTCGGGGGCCTACGAGCAGTACTTC. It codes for CASTTSGAYEQYF.

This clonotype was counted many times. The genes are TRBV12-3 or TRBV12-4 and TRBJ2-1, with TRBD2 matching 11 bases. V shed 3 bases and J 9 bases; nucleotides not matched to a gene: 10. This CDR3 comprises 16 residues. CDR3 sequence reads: CASSFSTSGSIGEQFF. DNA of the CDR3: TGTGCCAGCAGTTTCAGCACTAGCGGGAGTATCGGTGAGCAGTTCTTC.

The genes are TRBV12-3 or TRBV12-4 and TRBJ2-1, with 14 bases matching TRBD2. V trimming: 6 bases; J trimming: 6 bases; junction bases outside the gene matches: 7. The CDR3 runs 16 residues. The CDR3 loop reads CASRRRGLAGANEQFF. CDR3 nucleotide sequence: TGTGCCAGCAGACGCCGGGGACTAGCGGGGGCCAATGAGCAGTTCTTC.

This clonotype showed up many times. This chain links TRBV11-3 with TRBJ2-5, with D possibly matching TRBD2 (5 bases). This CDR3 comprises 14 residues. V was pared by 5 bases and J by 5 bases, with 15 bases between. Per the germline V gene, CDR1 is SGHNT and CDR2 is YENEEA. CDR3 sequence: CASSRSYGGETQYF. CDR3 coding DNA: TGTGCCAGCAGCCGCTCATACGGCGGGGAGACCCAGTACTTC.

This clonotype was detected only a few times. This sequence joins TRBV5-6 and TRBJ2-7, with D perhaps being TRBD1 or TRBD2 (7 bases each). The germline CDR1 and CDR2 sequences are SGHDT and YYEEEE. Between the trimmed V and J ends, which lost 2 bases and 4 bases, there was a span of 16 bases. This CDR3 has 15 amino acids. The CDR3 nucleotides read TGTGCCAGCAGCTTATACAGGGGACTACTGTACGAGCAGTACTTC. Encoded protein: CASSLYRGLLYEQYF.

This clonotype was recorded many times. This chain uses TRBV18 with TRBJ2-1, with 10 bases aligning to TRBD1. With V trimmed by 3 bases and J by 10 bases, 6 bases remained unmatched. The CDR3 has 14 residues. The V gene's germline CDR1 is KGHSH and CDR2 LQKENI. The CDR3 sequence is CASSPGTGVREQFF. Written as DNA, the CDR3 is TGTGCCAGCTCACCCGGGACAGGGGTGAGGGAGCAGTTCTTC.

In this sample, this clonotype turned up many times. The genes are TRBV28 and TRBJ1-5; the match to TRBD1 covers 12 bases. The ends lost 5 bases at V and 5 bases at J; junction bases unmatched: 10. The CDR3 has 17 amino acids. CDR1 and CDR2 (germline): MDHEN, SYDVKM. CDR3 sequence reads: CASSIGGTGGLYQPQHF. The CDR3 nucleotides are TGTGCCAGCAGTATCGGAGGGACAGGGGGCCTCTATCAGCCCCAGCATTTT.

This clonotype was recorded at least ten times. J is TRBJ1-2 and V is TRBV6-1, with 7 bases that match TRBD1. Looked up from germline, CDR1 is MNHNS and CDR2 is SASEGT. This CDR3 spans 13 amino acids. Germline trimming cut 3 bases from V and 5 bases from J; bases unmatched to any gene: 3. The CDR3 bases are TGTGCCAGCAGTGACCACAGGGGATATGGCTACACCTTC. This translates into CASSDHRGYGYTF.

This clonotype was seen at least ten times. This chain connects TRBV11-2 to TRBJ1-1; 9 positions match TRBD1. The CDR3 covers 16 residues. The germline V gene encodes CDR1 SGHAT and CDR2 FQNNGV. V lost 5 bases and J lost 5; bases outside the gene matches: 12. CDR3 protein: CASSRSGPTGGTEAFF. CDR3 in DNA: TGTGCCAGCAGCCGTTCGGGACCGACAGGGGGGACTGAAGCTTTCTTT.

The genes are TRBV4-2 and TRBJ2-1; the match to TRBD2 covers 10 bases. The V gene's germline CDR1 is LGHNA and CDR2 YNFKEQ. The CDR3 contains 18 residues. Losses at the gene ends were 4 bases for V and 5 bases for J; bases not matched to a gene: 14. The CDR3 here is CASSPSEVRTSGDNEQFF. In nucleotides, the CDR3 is TGTGCCAGCAGCCCCTCAGAGGTGAGGACTAGCGGCGACAATGAGCAGTTCTTC.

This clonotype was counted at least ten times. The CDR3, as DNA: TGTGCCTGGAGTGTATCAGGGGGCGCGACCGGGGAGCTGTTTTTT. The encoded protein is CAWSVSGGATGELFF. V usage is TRBV30 and J usage is TRBJ2-2; 8 nucleotides line up with TRBD1. V gave up 0 bases and J gave up 5 bases; unmatched junction bases: 5. The germline V gene encodes CDR1 GTSNPN and CDR2 SVGIG (reference sequence). The CDR3 contains 15 residues.

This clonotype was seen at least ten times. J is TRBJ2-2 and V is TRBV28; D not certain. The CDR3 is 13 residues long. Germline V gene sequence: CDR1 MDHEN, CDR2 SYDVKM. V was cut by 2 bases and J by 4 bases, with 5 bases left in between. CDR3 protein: CASSLIGTGELFF. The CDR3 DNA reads TGTGCCAGCAGTTTAATTGGCACCGGGGAGCTGTTTTTT.

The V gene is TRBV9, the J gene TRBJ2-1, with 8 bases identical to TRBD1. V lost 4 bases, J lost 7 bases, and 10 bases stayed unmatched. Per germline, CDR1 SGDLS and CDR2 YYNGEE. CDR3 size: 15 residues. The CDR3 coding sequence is TGTGCCAGCAGCCCTTGGACAGGGCAAGATAATGAGCAGTTCTTC. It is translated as CASSPWTGQDNEQFF.

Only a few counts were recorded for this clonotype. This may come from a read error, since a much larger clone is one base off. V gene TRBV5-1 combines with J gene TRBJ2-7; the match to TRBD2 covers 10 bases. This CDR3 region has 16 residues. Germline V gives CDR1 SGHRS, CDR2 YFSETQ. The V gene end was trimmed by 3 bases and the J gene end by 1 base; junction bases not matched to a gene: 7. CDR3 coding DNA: TGCGCCAGCAGCTCGGGGGGTAGCGGGAGGTCCTACGAGCAGTACTTC. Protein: CASSSGGSGRSYEQYF.

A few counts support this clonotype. The CDR3 spells CASSRTKPRQGTDTQYF. CDR3 coding DNA: TGTGCCAGCAGCCGCACTAAACCGAGACAGGGGACAGATACGCAGTATTTT. The rearrangement joins TRBV6-1 to TRBJ2-3; 8 nucleotides align to TRBD1. The CDR3 spans 17 residues. Germline V gene data show CDR1 as MNHNS and CDR2 as SASEGT. The ends lost 6 bases at V and 3 bases at J; junction bases unmatched: 14.

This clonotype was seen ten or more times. This chain's CDR3 is CASSLGQVNTEAFF. For the CDR3, the DNA is TGTGCCAGCAGCCTTGGACAGGTGAACACTGAAGCTTTCTTT. The rearrangement links TRBV6-1 to TRBJ1-1, with 7 bases aligning to TRBD1. Germline loops: CDR1 MNHNS, CDR2 SASEGT. J gave up 0 bases and V 6 bases, and 4 bases lay outside the gene matches. The CDR3 is 14 residues long.

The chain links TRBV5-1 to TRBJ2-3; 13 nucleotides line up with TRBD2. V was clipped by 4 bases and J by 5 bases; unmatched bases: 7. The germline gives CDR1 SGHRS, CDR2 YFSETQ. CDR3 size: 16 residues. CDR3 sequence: CASSPRTSGRGDTQYF. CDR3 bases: TGCGCCAGCAGCCCTCGAACTAGCGGGAGGGGAGATACGCAGTATTTT.

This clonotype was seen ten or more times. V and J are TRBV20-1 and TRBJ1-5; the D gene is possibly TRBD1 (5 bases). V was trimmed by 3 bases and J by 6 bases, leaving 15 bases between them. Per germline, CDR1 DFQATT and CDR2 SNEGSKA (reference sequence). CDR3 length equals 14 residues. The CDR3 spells CSARGVGASQPQHF. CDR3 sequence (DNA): TGCAGTGCTAGGGGTGTCGGGGCCAGTCAGCCCCAGCATTTT.

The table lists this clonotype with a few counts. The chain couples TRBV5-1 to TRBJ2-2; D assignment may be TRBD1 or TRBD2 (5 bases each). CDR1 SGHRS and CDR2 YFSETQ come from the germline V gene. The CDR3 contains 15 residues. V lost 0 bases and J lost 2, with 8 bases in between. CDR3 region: CASSLGGANTGELFF. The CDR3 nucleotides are TGCGCCAGCAGCTTGGGAGGGGCTAACACCGGGGAGCTGTTTTTT.

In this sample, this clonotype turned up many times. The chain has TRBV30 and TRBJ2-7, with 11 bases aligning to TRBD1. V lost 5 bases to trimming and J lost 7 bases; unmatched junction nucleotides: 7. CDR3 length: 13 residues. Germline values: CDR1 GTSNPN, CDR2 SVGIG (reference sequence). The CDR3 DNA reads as TGTGCCTGGGAGGACAGGGGGCTGTCAGAGCAGTACTTC. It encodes CAWEDRGLSEQYF. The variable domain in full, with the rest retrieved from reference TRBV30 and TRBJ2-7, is SQTIHQWPATLVQPVGSPLSLECTVEGTSNPNLYWYRQAAGRGLQLLFYSVGIGQISSEVPQNLSASRPQDRQFILSSKKLLLSDSGFYLCAWEDRGLSEQYFGPGTRLTVT.

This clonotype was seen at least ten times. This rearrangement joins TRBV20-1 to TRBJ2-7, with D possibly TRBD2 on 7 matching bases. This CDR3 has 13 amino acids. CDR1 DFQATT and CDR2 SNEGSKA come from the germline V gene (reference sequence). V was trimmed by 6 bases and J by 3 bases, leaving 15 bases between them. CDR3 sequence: CSAPRRGGYEQYF. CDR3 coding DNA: TGCAGTGCCCCCAGAAGGGGGGGCTACGAGCAGTACTTC.